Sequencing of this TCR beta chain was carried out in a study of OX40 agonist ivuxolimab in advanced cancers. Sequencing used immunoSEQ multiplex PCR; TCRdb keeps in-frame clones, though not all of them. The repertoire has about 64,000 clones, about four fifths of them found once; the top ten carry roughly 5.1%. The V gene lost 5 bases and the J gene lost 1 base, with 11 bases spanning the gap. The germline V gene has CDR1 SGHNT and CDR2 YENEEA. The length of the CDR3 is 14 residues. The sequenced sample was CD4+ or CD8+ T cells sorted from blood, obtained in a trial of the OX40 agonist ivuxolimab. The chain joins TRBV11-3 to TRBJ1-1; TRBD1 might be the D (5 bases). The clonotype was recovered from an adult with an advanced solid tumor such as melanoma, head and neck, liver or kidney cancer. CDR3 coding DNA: TGTGCCAGCAGCGAGTTGGGGGAGAACACTGAAGCTTTCTTT. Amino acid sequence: CASSELGENTEAFF.